This TCR beta chain is from a study of vaccination effects on CD4 cells after COVID-19 (dated by TCRdb to 2021 to 2024). About the investigation overall: Each participant received two doses of an mRNA SARS-CoV-2 vaccine, either BNT162b2 or mRNA-1273. Altogether, over 9 COVID-19 convalescent patients and several SARS-CoV-2-naive healthy vaccine recipients made up the full study. The study compared SARS-CoV-2 spike-specific CD4+ TCR repertoires before and after mRNA vaccination in COVID-19 convalescent patients and infection-naive vaccine recipients. Cultures from other donors in the study were sequenced using the Oncomine TCR Beta short-read assay on an Illumina iSeq 100.

Only a few counts were recorded for this clone. Its antigen has not been determined. Within one base of it there is no much larger clone, and no base qualities were kept. Study-level results and caveats: Marked clonal contraction was observed in both infection-induced and vaccine-induced clones at late post-vaccination timepoints, consistent with waning T cell responses. The study was limited by a small number of convalescent patients and lacked early post-infection timepoints. In healthy vaccine recipients, vaccine-induced clones were almost all SARS-CoV-2 mono-reactive, with only 1 of 255 being cross-reactive with common cold coronaviruses.

Library creation used the immunoSEQ multiplex PCR assay. DNA from the cultured, isolated CD4+ T cells was subjected to TCR beta CDR3 sequencing. As for how the authors treated the data: Non-productive TCR sequences were removed and reads were trimmed to the CDR3 region, keeping CDR3s of at least 7 amino acids. Antigen-specific clonotypes were identified using the MANAFEST web app by comparison of expansion in peptide wells against reference cultures. To be called positive, a clone needed expansion at FDR<0.05 compared with the reference and with all other wells, an odds ratio greater than 5, and a frequency greater than 0.1% in two replicate wells. A clonotype was defined as cross-reactive if the clonotype was significantly expanded both in SARS-CoV-2 spike wells and in at least one common cold coronavirus spike condition. Levenshtein distance calculated with the stringdist R package was used to assess CDR3 similarity, and unrooted trees were constructed with ape in R 3.6.1. TCRdb obtained this table from immuneACCESS and retained in-frame rearrangements with V and J assigned. These tables miss some clones; where compared with another copy, unresolved V genes account for less than half of the shortfall, and the remainder is unexplained. V and J calls and clone size are given by that table; D and trimming were obtained from the DNA. For this sample there are more than 50,000 clones; about four fifths appear just once. The top ten clones comprise more than 2% of the sample.

The ViraFEST assay stimulated PBMC with viral peptide pools and then used TCR sequencing to identify antigen-specific CD4+ T cell clonotypes by expansion. After 10 days of culture, CD4+ T cells were isolated with the EasySep CD4+ T cell isolation kit. The absence of prior SARS-CoV-2 infection in healthy vaccine recipients was confirmed by negative nucleocapsid antibodies before and after vaccination. Over 1.5 million PBMC per well were cultured with around 10 ug/ml peptides in IMDM containing approximately 4.7% human AB serum, around 10 IU/ml IL-2 and gentamicin. Half of the culture medium was replaced with fresh IL-2-containing medium on days 3 and 7. Unless otherwise noted, each peptide stimulation condition was cultured in triplicate wells. Using Ficoll-Paque Plus gradient centrifugation, PBMC were separated from whole blood and then either used fresh or cryopreserved at -140C. The spike proteins of SARS-CoV-2 and of the common cold coronaviruses HCoV-NL63, HCoV-OC43 and HCoV-229E were spanned by overlapping peptide pools. The QIAamp micro DNA kit was used to extract genomic DNA from the cultured CD4+ T cells.

The germline V gene sets CDR1 to SGDLS and CDR2 to YYNGEE. At the junction V is shortened by 3 bases and J by 4 bases, with 8 bases in between. The CDR3 runs 13 amino acids, cysteine and phenylalanine included. The read is trimmed to its CDR3 DNA, 39 bases read in frame from base 1. The source is a human donor who received a COVID-19 vaccine. This material consisted of CD4+ T cells from PBMCs cultured with HCoV-229E spike peptides, taken before COVID-19 vaccination. The cell subset or site label of this sample denotes: HCoV-229E spike overlapping peptide pool stimulation. In this chain, TRBV9 is recombined with TRBJ1-3; TRBD1 is possibly the D segment (5 matching bases). Here is the DNA: TGTGCCAGCAGCGCTCACAGGGGAAACACCATATATTTT. This codes for CASSAHRGNTIYF.